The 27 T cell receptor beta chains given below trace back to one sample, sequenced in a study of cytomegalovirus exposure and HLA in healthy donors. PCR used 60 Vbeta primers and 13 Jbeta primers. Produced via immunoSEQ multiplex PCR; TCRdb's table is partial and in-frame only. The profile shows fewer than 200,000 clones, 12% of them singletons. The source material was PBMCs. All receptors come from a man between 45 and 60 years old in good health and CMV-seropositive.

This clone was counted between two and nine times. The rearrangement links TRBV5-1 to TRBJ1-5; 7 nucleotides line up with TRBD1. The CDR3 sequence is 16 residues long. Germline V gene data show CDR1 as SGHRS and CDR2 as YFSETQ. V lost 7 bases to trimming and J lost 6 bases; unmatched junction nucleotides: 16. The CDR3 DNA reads TGCGCCAGCCCACGGCCCCCCTCAGGGGGTGGTCAGCCCCAGCATTTT. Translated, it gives CASPRPPSGGGQPQHF.

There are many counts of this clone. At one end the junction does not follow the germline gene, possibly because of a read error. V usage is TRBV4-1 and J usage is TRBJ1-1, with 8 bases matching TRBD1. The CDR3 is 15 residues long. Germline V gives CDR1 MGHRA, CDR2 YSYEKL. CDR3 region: CASSQGGQGGTEAFF. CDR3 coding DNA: TGCGCCAGCAGTCAAGGCGGACAGGGTGGGACTGAAGCTTTCTTT.

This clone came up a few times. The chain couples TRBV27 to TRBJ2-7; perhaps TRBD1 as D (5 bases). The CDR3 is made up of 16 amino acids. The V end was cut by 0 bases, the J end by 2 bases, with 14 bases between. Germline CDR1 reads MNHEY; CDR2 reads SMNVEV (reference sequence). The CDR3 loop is CASSLSLGRVAYEQYF. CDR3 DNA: TGTGCCAGCAGTTTATCGCTGGGCAGGGTTGCCTACGAGCAGTACTTC.

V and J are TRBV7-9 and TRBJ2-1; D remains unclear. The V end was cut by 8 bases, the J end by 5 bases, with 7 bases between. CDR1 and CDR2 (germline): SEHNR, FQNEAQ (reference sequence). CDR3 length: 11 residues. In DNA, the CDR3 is TGTGCCAGCGAGGCCGACAATGAGCAGTTCTTC. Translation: CASEADNEQFF.

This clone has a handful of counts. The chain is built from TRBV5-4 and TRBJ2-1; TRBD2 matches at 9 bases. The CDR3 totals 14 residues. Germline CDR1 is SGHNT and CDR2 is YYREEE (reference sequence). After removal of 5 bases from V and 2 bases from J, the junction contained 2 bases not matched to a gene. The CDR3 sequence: CASRRGGPYNEQFF. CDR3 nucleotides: TGTGCCAGCAGGCGGGGGGGCCCCTACAATGAGCAGTTCTTC.

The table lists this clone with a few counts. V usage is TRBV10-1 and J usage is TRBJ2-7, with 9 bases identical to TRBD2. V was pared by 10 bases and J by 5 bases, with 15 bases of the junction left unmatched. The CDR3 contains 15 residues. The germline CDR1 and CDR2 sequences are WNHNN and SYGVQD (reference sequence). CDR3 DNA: TGCGCCAACTCCCTGGCTAGCGGGAAGATAGACGAGCAGTACGTC. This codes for CANSLASGKIDEQYV.

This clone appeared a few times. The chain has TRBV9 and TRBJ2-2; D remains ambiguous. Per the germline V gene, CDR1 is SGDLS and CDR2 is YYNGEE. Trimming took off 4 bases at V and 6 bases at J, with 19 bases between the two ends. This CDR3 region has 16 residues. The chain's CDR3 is CASSSRNGSAAGELFF. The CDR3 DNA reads TGTGCCAGCAGCTCACGCAACGGGTCGGCGGCCGGGGAGCTGTTTTTT.

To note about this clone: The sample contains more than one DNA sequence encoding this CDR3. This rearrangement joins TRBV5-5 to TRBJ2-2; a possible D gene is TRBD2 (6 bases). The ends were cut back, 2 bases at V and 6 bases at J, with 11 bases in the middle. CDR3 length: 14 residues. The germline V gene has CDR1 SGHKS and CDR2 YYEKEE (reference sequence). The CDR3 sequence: CASSFHGGSGELFF. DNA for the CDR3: TGTGCCAGCAGCTTTCACGGAGGGTCCGGGGAGCTGTTTTTT.

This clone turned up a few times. CDR3 DNA: TGCAGTGCCCTACCCGACAGGGTGGCTTTCTTT. The encoded protein is CSALPDRVAFF. The V gene is TRBV20-1, the J gene TRBJ1-1; 7 positions match TRBD1. This CDR3 comprises 11 residues. Trimming took 6 bases from V and 11 from J; bases not matched to a gene: 9. Per the germline V gene, CDR1 is DFQATT and CDR2 is SNEGSKA (reference sequence).

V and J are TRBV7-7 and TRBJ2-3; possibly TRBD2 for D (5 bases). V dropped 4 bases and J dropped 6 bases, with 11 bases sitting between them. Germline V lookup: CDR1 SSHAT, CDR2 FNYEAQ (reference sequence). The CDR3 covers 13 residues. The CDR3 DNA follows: TGTGCCAGCAGCTCTAGCATTTTTGATACGCAGTATTTT. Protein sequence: CASSSSIFDTQYF.

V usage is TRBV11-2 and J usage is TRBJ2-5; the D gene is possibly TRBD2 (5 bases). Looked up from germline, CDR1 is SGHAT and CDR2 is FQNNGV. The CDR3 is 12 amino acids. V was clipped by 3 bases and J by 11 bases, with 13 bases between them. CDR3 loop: CASSFRGIKQYF. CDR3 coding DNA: TGTGCCAGCAGCTTTCGGGGTATCAAGCAGTACTTC.

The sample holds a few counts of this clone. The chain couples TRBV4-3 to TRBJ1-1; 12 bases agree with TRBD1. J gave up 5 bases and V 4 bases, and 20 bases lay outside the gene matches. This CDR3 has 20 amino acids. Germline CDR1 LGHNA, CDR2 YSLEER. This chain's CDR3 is CASSRQHYAGTGGAVTEAFF. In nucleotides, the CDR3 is TGCGCCAGCAGCCGACAACACTACGCCGGGACAGGGGGCGCGGTAACTGAAGCTTTCTTT.

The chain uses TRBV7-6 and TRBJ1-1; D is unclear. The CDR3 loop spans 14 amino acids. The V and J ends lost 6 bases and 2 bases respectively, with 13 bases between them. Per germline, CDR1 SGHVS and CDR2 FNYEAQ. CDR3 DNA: TGTGCCAGCAGTAGCCATCAAAAAAACACTGAAGCTTTCTTT. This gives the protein CASSSHQKNTEAFF. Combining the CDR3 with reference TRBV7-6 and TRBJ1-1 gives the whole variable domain GAGVSQSPRYKVTKRGQDVALRCDPISGHVSLYWYRQALGQGPEFLTYFNYEAQQDKSGLPNDRFSAERPEGSISTLTIQRTEQRDSAMYRCASSSHQKNTEAFFGQGTRLTVV.

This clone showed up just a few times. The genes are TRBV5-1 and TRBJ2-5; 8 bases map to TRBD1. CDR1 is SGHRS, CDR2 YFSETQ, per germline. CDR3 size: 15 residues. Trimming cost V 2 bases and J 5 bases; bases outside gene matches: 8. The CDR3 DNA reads TGCGCCAGCAGCTTCGGCGGGACAGGTGGGGAGACCCAGTACTTC. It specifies CASSFGGTGGETQYF.

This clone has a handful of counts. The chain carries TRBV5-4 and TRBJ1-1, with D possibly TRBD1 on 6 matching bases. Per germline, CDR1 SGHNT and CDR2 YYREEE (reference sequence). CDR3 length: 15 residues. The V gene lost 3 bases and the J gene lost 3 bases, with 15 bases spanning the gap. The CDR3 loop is CASSSVWQGYTEAFF. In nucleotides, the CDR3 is TGTGCCAGCAGCTCAGTATGGCAGGGGTACACTGAAGCTTTCTTT.

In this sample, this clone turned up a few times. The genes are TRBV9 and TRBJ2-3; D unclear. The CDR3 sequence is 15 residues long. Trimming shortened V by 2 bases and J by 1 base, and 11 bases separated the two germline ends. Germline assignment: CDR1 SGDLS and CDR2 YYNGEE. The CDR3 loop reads CASSVLPLGTDTQYF. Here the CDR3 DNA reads TGTGCCAGCAGCGTTCTCCCACTGGGCACAGATACGCAGTATTTT.

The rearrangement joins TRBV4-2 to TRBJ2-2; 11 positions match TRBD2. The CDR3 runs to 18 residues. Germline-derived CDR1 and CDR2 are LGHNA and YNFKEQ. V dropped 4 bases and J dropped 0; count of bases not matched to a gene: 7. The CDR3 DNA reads TGTGCCAGCAGCCCTACCTTAGCGGGGGGGCCGAACACCGGGGAGCTGTTTTTT. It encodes CASSPTLAGGPNTGELFF.

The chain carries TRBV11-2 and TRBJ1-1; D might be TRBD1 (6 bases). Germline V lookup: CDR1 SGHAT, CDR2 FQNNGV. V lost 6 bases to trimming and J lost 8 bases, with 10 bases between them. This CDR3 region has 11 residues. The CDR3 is CASRNRAEAFF. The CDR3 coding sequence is TGTGCCAGCAGAAACAGGGCAGAAGCTTTCTTT.

The chain's CDR3 is CASSYGAPGTSEAFF. Here the CDR3 DNA reads TGTGCCAGCAGTTATGGGGCTCCGGGTACCAGTGAAGCTTTCTTT. The chain couples TRBV6-5 to TRBJ1-1, with a possible D match to TRBD1 (5 bases). V dropped 3 bases and J dropped 7 bases, with 18 bases sitting between them. The CDR3 runs to 15 residues. The V gene's germline CDR1 is MNHEY and CDR2 SVGAGI.

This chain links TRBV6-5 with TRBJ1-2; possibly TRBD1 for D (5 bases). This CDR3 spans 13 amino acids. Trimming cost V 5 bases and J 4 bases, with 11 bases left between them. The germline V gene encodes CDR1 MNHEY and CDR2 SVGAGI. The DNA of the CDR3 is TGTGCCAGCAGTGCCGGACAAATCTATGGCTACACCTTC. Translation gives CASSAGQIYGYTF.

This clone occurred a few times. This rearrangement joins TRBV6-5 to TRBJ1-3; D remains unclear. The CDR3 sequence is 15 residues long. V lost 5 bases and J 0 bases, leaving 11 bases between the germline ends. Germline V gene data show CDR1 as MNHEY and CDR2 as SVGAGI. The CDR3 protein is CASSLGLFSGNTIYF. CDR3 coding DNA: TGTGCCAGCAGTCTCGGACTTTTCTCTGGAAACACCATATATTTT.

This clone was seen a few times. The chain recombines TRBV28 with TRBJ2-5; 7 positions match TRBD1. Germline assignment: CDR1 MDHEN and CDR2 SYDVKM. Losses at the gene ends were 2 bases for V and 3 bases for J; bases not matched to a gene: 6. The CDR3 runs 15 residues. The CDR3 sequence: CASSLPGTAEETQYF. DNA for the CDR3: TGTGCCAGCAGTTTACCCGGGACAGCGGAAGAGACCCAGTACTTC.

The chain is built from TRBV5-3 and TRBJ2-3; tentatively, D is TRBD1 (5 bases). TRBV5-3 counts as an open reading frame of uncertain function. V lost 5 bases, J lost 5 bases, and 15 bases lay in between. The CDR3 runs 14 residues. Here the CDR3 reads CARSSSGLLDTQYF. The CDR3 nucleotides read TGTGCCAGAAGTTCTTCAGGGTTACTAGATACGCAGTATTTT.

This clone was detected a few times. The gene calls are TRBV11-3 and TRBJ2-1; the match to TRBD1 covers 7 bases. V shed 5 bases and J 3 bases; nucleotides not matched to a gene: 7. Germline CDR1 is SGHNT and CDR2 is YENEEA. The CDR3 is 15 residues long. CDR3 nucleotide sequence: TGTGCCAGCAGCAAGACAGGGTGGATCTACAATGAGCAGTTCTTC. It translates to CASSKTGWIYNEQFF.

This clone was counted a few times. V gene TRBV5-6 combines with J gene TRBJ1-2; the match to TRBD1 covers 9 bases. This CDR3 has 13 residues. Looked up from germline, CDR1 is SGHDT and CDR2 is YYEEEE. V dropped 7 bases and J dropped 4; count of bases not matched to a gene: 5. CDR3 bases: TGTGCCAGCCACATGACAGGGGGCTATGGCTACACCTTC. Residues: CASHMTGGYGYTF.

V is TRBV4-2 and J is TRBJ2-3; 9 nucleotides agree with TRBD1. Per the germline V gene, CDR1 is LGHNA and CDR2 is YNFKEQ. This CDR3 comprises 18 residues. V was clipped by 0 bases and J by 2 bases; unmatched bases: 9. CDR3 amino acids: CASSQDRLGTGHTDTQYF. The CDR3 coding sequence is TGTGCCAGCAGCCAAGATCGTTTGGGGACAGGGCACACAGATACGCAGTATTTT.

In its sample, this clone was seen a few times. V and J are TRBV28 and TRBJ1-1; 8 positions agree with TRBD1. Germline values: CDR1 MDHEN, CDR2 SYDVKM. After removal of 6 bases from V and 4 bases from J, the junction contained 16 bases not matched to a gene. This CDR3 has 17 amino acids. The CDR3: CASSFPQGARRSTEAFF. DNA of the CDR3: TGTGCCAGCAGCTTCCCCCAGGGGGCACGTAGGTCCACTGAAGCTTTCTTT.